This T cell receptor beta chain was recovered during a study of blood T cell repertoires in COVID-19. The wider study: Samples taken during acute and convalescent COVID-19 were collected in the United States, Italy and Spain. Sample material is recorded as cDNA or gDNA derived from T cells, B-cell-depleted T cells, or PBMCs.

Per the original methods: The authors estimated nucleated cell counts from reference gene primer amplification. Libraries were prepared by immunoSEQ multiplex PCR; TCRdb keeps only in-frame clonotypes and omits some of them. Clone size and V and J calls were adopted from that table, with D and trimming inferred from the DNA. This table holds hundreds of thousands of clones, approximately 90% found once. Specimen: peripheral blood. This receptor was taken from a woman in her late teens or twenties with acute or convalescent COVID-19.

The chain's CDR3 is CASSSIQGGWYQPQHF. DNA of the CDR3: TGTGCCAGCAGCTCAATACAGGGAGGGTGGTATCAGCCCCAGCATTTT. The V call is TRBV5-8, the J call TRBJ1-5, with a weak D call TRBD1 (6 bases). The germline CDR1 and CDR2 sequences are SGHTS and YDEGEE. The CDR3 extends over 16 amino acids. V was clipped by 3 bases and J by 5 bases, with 18 bases between them.